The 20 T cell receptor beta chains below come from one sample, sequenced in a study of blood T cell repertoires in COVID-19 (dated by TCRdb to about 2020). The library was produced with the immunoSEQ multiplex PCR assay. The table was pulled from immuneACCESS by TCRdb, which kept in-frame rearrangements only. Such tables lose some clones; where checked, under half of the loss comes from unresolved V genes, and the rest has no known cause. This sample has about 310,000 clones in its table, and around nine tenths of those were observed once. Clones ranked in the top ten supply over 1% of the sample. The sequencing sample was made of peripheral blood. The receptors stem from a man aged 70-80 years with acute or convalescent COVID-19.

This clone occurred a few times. For the CDR3, the DNA is TGTGCCAGCGGGGACAGGGGCTATGGCTACACCTTC. It translates to CASGDRGYGYTF. The chain carries TRBV28 and TRBJ1-2; 10 positions agree with TRBD1. V was clipped by 8 bases and J by 4 bases; unmatched bases: 1. The CDR3 is 12 amino acids. Germline lookup yields CDR1 MDHEN and CDR2 SYDVKM.

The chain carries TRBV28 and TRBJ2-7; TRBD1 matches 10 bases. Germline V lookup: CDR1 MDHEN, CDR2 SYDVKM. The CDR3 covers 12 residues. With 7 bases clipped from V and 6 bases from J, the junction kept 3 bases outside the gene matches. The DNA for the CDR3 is TGTGCCAGCAACCGGGACAGGGGCGAGCAGTACTTC. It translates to CASNRDRGEQYF. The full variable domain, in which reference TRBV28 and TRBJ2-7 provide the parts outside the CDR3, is DVKVTQSSRYLVKRTGEKVFLECVQDMDHENMFWYRQDPGLGLRLIYFSYDVKMKEKGDIPEGYSVSREKKERFSLILESASTNQTSMYLCASNRDRGEQYFGPGTRLTVT.

DNA of the CDR3: TGTGCCAGCTCACTCCAAGACAGGAACACTGAAGCTTTCTTT. The encoded protein is CASSLQDRNTEAFF. The rearrangement uses TRBV18 and TRBJ1-1; weak D call: TRBD1 (5 bases). CDR3 length equals 14 residues. V was pared by 4 bases and J by 1 base, with 10 bases between. Germline loops: CDR1 KGHSH, CDR2 LQKENI.

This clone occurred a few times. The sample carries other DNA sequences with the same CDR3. CDR3 protein: CASSQTGLVFEQYF. The CDR3 DNA reads as TGTGCCAGCAGCCAAACGGGACTCGTTTTTGAGCAGTACTTC. The gene calls are TRBV3-1 (or the pseudogene TRBV3-2) and TRBJ2-7, with D possibly being TRBD2 (6 bases). V lost 2 bases to trimming and J lost 7 bases, with 15 bases between them. The CDR3 is made up of 14 amino acids. Per germline, CDR1 LGHDT and CDR2 YNNKEL (reference sequence).

For the CDR3, the DNA is TGTGCCAGCAGTTCACGACAGGGACGGGTGTTTTTT. Encoded protein: CASSSRQGRVFF. This chain connects TRBV6-5 to TRBJ2-2; 7 bases line up with TRBD1. Germline V gene sequence: CDR1 MNHEY, CDR2 SVGAGI. This CDR3 has 12 residues. Trimming cost V 4 bases and J 15 bases; bases outside gene matches: 8.

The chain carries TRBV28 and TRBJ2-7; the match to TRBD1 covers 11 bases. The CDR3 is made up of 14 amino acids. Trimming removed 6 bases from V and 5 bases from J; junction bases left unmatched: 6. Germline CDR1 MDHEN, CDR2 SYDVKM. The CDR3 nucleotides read TGTGCCAGCAGGCCTGGACAGGGGGCAAACGAGCAGTACTTC. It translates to CASRPGQGANEQYF.

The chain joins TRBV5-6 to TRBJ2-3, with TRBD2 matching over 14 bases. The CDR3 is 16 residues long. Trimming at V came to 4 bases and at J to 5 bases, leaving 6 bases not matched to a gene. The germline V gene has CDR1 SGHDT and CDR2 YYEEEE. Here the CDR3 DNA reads TGTGCCAGCAGCCGAAAGGGACTAGCGGGGGTAGATACGCAGTATTTT. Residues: CASSRKGLAGVDTQYF. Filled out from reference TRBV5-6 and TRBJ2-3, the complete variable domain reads DAGVTQSPTHLIKTRGQQVTLRCSPKSGHDTVSWYQQALGQGPQFIFQYYEEEERQRGNFPDRFSGHQFPNYSSELNVNALLLGDSALYLCASSRKGLAGVDTQYFGPGTRLTVL.

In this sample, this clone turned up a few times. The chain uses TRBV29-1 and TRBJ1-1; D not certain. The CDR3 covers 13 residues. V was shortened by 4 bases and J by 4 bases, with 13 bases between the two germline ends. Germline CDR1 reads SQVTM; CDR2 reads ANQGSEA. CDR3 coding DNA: TGCAGCGTTGTGGTACAGCCAGGCACTGAAGCTTTCTTT. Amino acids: CSVVVQPGTEAFF.

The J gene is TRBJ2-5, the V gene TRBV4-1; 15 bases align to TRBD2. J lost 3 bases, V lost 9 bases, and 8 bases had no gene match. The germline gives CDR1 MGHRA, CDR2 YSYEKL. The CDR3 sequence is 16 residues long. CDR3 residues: CASGYGLAGGEETQYF. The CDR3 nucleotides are TGCGCCAGTGGCTACGGACTAGCGGGGGGGGAAGAGACCCAGTACTTC.

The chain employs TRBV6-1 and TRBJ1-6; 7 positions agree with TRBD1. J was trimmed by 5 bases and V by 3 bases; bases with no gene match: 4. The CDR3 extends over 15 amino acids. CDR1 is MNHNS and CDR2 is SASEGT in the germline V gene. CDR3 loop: CASSDPGGNNSPLHF. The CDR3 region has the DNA TGTGCCAGCAGTGACCCAGGGGGAAATAATTCACCCCTCCACTTT.

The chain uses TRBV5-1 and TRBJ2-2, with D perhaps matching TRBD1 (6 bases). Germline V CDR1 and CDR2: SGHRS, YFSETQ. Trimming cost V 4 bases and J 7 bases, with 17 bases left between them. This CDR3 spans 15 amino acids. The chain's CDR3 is CASSDPQGFNGELFF. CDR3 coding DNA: TGCGCCAGCAGCGACCCACAGGGTTTTAACGGGGAGCTGTTTTTT. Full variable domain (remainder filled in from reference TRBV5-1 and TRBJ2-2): KAGVTQTPRYLIKTRGQQVTLSCSPISGHRSVSWYQQTPGQGLQFLFEYFSETQRNKGNFPGRFSGRQFSNSRSEMNVSTLELGDSALYLCASSDPQGFNGELFFGEGSRLTVL.

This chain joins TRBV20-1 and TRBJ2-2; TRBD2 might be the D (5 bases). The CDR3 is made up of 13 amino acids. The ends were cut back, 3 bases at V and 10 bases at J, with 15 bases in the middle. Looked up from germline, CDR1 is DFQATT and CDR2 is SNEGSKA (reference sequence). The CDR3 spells CSASRGIVEELFF. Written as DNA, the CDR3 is TGCAGTGCTAGTCGGGGTATAGTTGAGGAGCTGTTTTTT.

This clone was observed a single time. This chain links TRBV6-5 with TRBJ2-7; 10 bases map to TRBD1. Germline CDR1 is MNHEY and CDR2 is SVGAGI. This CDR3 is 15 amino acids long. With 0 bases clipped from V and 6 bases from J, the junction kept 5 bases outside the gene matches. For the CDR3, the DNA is TGTGCCAGCAGTTACTCTGGGACAGGGGAGTTCGAGCAGTACTTC. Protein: CASSYSGTGEFEQYF.

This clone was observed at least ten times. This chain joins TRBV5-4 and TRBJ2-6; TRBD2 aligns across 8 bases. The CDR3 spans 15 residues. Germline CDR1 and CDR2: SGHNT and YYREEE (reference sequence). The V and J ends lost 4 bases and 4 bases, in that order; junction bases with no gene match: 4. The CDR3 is CASSRGGSGANVLTF. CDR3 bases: TGTGCCAGCAGCCGGGGGGGCTCCGGGGCCAACGTCCTGACTTTC. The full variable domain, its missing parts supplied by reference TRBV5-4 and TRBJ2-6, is ETGVTQSPTHLIKTRGQQVTLRCSSQSGHNTVSWYQQALGQGPQFIFQYYREEENGRGNFPPRFSGLQFPNYSSELNVNALELDDSALYLCASSRGGSGANVLTFGAGSRLTVL.

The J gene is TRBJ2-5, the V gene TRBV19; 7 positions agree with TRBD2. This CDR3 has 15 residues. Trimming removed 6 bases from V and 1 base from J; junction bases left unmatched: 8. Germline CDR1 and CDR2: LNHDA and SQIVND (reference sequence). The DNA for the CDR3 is TGTGCCAGTAGCCGTGGGGACTACACCCAAGAGACCCAGTACTTC. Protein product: CASSRGDYTQETQYF.

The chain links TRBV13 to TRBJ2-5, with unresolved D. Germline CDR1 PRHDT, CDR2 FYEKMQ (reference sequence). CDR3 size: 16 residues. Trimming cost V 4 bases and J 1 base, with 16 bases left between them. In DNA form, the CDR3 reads TGTGCCAGCAGCTCTACCCGGGTTAGAGGCCAAGAGACCCAGTACTTC. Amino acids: CASSSTRVRGQETQYF. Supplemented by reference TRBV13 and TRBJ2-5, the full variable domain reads AAGVIQSPRHLIKEKRETATLKCYPIPRHDTVYWYQQGPGQDPQFLISFYEKMQSDKGSIPDRFSAQQFSDYHSELNMSSLELGDSALYFCASSSTRVRGQETQYFGPGTRLLVL.

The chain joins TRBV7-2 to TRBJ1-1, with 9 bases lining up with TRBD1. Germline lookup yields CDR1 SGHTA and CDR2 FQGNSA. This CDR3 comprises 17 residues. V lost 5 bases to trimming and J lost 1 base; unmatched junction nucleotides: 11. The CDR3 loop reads CASSRVPGQGWNTEAFF. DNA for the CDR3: TGTGCCAGCAGCCGCGTACCGGGACAGGGTTGGAACACTGAAGCTTTCTTT.

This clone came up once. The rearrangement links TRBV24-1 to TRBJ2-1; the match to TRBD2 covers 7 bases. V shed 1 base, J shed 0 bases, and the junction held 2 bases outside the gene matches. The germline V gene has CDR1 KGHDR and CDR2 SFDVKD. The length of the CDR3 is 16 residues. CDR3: CATSDFGGGSYNEQFF. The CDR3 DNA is TGTGCCACCAGTGATTTTGGCGGGGGCTCCTACAATGAGCAGTTCTTC.

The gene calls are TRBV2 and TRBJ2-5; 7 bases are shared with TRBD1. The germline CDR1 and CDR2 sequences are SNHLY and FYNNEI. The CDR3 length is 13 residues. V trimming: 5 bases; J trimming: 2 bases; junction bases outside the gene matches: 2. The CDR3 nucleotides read TGTGCCAGCAGTAGGGACAGACAAGAGACCCAGTACTTC. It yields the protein CASSRDRQETQYF.

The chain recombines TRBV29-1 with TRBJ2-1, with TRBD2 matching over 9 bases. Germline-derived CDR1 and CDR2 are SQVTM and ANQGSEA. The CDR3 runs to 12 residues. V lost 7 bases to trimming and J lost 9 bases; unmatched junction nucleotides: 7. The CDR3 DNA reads TGCAGCGCTAATAGCGGGAGTCCTGAGCAGTTCTTC. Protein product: CSANSGSPEQFF.